These 30 T cell receptor beta chains originate from one sample sequenced in a study of high-grade serous ovarian cancer treatment subgroups. TCRdb's copy holds only in-frame clones and misses some; the assay was immunoSEQ multiplex PCR. This table has roughly 1,600 clones, 60% to 75% appearing once. Tumor samples were taken before definitive surgery or chemotherapy. Sequences were obtained from tumor tissue. The receptors shown here come from a human donor with high-grade serous ovarian cancer.

The chain couples TRBV6-5 to TRBJ2-5, with 9 bases fitting TRBD2. CDR3 length: 13 amino acids. Germline CDR1 MNHEY, CDR2 SVGAGI. The ends lost 8 bases at V and 1 base at J; junction bases unmatched: 2. The CDR3, as DNA: TGTGCCAGCGGCGGGGGGGCCCAAGAGACCCAGTACTTC. Its translation: CASGGGAQETQYF.

This clone was recorded a few times. The chain recombines TRBV2 with TRBJ2-5; tentative D call: TRBD2 (6 bases). With 9 bases removed from V and 1 base from J, the gap between germline ends came to 18 bases. The CDR3 covers 15 residues. CDR1 is SNHLY, CDR2 FYNNEI, per germline. The CDR3 bases are TGTGCCAGGGATGACCGACTAGGCTTCCAAGAGACCCAGTACTTC. This sequence encodes CARDDRLGFQETQYF.

Only one count was recorded for this clone. V is TRBV30 and J is TRBJ2-1; D is unresolved. This CDR3 is built from 11 residues. Germline lookup yields CDR1 GTSNPN and CDR2 SVGIG (reference sequence). Between the trimmed V and J ends, which lost 0 bases and 15 bases, there was a span of 12 bases. In nucleotides, the CDR3 is TGTGCCTGGAGTGTTAGGGTGGAGTTGTTCTTC. Translating it yields CAWSVRVELFF.

The chain has TRBV5-1 and TRBJ1-2; a weak D match, TRBD1 (5 bases). Germline CDR1 reads SGHRS; CDR2 reads YFSETQ. V shed 1 base and J shed 7 bases, with 17 bases lying between them. The CDR3 loop spans 15 amino acids. This CDR3 is CASSLSHGGGSGYTF. The CDR3 DNA follows: TGCGCCAGCAGCTTGTCCCACGGTGGGGGGTCTGGCTACACCTTC.

This clone was seen only a few times. The chain links TRBV19 to TRBJ1-6, with D perhaps TRBD1 (6 bases). Germline V gene sequence: CDR1 LNHDA, CDR2 SQIVND (reference sequence). V was shortened by 6 bases and J by 0 bases, with 12 bases between the two germline ends. The CDR3 is 16 residues long. CDR3 DNA: TGTGCCAGTAGCCGGACAGACAGCTCCTATAATTCACCCCTCCACTTT. Translating it yields CASSRTDSSYNSPLHF.

This chain links TRBV5-6 with TRBJ1-1; weak D call: TRBD1 (5 bases). This CDR3 spans 15 amino acids. The V end was cut by 1 base, the J end by 0 bases, with 10 bases between. Germline V gene data show CDR1 as SGHDT and CDR2 as YYEEEE. CDR3 region: CASSLTGRMNTEAFF. In nucleotides, the CDR3 is TGTGCCAGCAGCTTGACGGGGCGGATGAACACTGAAGCTTTCTTT.

This clone occurred a few times. J is TRBJ2-1 and V is TRBV10-3, with 12 positions matching TRBD2. J lost 5 bases, V lost 9 bases, and 5 bases had no gene match. This CDR3 contains 14 residues. Germline V lookup: CDR1 ENHRY, CDR2 SYGVKD. For the CDR3, the DNA is TGTGCCATGACTAGCGGGGGCACGAACAATGAGCAGTTCTTC. The encoded protein is CAMTSGGTNNEQFF.

The V gene is TRBV7-9, the J gene TRBJ1-4; 7 nucleotides line up with TRBD1. Germline CDR1 reads SEHNR; CDR2 reads FQNEAQ (reference sequence). The CDR3 totals 15 residues. V lost 3 bases, J lost 6 bases, and 7 bases stayed unmatched. The CDR3 reads CASSFPGTEDEKLFF. CDR3 coding DNA: TGTGCCAGCAGCTTCCCCGGGACAGAAGATGAAAAACTGTTTTTT.

This sequence joins TRBV6-6 and TRBJ2-1; D is ambiguous. Trimming removed 2 bases from V and 2 bases from J, with 1 base in between. The length of the CDR3 is 12 residues. Germline V gives CDR1 MNHNY, CDR2 SVGAGI (reference sequence). As DNA, the CDR3 is TGTGCCAGCAGTTACCCCTACAATGAGCAGTTCTTC. This codes for CASSYPYNEQFF.

The chain recombines TRBV4-1 with TRBJ2-4; the D gene is possibly TRBD1 (5 bases). The CDR3 extends over 14 amino acids. Looked up from germline, CDR1 is MGHRA and CDR2 is YSYEKL. Trimming removed 4 bases at V and 4 bases at J, with 11 bases between. CDR3 DNA sequence: TGCGCCAGCAGCCTCCCGGACAATAAAAACATTCAGTACTTC. It codes for CASSLPDNKNIQYF.

V and J are TRBV5-1 and TRBJ1-6; the match to TRBD1 covers 9 bases. The CDR3 spans 16 residues. J gave up 7 bases and V 6 bases, and 11 bases lay outside the gene matches. Germline assignment: CDR1 SGHRS and CDR2 YFSETQ. The CDR3 loop reads CASTFQRTGDNSPLHF. The CDR3 nucleotides read TGCGCCAGCACCTTTCAGCGGACAGGGGACAATTCACCCCTCCACTTT.

V gene TRBV11-2 combines with J gene TRBJ2-3, with D perhaps matching TRBD2 (5 bases). The V gene lost 1 base and the J gene lost 4 bases, with 9 bases spanning the gap. The CDR3 covers 14 residues. Germline-derived CDR1 and CDR2 are SGHAT and FQNNGV. The CDR3 DNA reads as TGTGCCAGCAGCTTAGGCAGGACTCCAGATACGCAGTATTTT. Protein product: CASSLGRTPDTQYF. Full variable domain (outside the CDR3, taken from reference TRBV11-2 and TRBJ2-3): EAGVAQSPRYKIIEKRQSVAFWCNPISGHATLYWYQQILGQGPKLLIQFQNNGVVDDSQLPKDRFSAERLKGVDSTLKIQPAKLEDSAVYLCASSLGRTPDTQYFGPGTRLTVL.

This clone was counted between two and nine times. The rearrangement joins TRBV4-3 to TRBJ2-5; 8 bases are shared with TRBD2. Germline V gene data show CDR1 as LGHNA and CDR2 as YSLEER. The CDR3 extends over 14 amino acids. The V gene end was trimmed by 4 bases and the J gene end by 2 bases; junction bases not matched to a gene: 3. The CDR3 bases are TGCGCCAGCAGCCGACGGGGGGGGCAAGAGACCCAGTACTTC. The encoded protein is CASSRRGGQETQYF.

V usage is TRBV27 and J usage is TRBJ2-7; D might be TRBD1 (5 bases). CDR1 is MNHEY and CDR2 is SMNVEV in the germline V gene (reference sequence). CDR3 length: 14 residues. The ends were cut back, 8 bases at V and 6 bases at J, with 20 bases in the middle. CDR3: CASGKDTGLLEQYF. For the CDR3, the DNA is TGTGCCAGCGGAAAGGACACCGGCCTCCTCGAGCAGTACTTC.

As DNA, the CDR3 is TGTGCCAGCAGTAGACGAGGTACTAGCACAGATACGCAGTATTTT. Translated, it gives CASSRRGTSTDTQYF. V and J are TRBV25-1 and TRBJ2-3; no clear D. CDR1 and CDR2 from the germline V gene are MGHDK and SYGVNS. The CDR3 consists of 15 residues. With 5 bases removed from V and 0 bases from J, the gap between germline ends came to 12 bases.

V is TRBV7-9 and J is TRBJ2-5; 10 positions agree with TRBD2. V lost 2 bases and J lost 3; bases outside the gene matches: 0. CDR1 SEHNR and CDR2 FQNEAQ come from the germline V gene (reference sequence). The CDR3 is 14 amino acids. The CDR3 DNA follows: TGTGCCAGCAGCTTACTAGCGGGAGAAGAGACCCAGTACTTC. As protein: CASSLLAGEETQYF.

The rearrangement uses TRBV19 and TRBJ1-4; a weak D match, TRBD1 (6 bases). V lost 3 bases and J lost 4, with 12 bases in between. The length of the CDR3 is 15 residues. CDR1 is LNHDA and CDR2 is SQIVND in the germline V gene (reference sequence). The CDR3 sequence is CASSISGAFNEKLFF. CDR3 bases: TGTGCCAGTAGTATTTCGGGGGCTTTTAATGAAAAACTGTTTTTT.

The rearrangement uses TRBV19 and TRBJ2-7; 11 bases map to TRBD2. V gave up 5 bases and J gave up 4 bases; unmatched junction bases: 4. Germline CDR1 reads LNHDA; CDR2 reads SQIVND (reference sequence). The length of the CDR3 is 14 residues. The CDR3 protein is CASSPLAGGYEQYF. CDR3 coding DNA: TGTGCCAGTAGTCCTCTAGCGGGAGGTTACGAGCAGTACTTC.

This chain links TRBV9 with TRBJ1-6; D is unresolved. The CDR3 spans 17 residues. CDR1 SGDLS and CDR2 YYNGEE come from the germline V gene. V was pared by 9 bases and J by 0 bases, with 19 bases between. The CDR3 sequence is CANLHMTKGSYNSPLHF. DNA for the CDR3: TGTGCCAACCTACACATGACCAAAGGCTCCTATAATTCACCCCTCCACTTT.

The chain has TRBV6-5 and TRBJ2-7, with 9 bases that match TRBD1. V was clipped by 5 bases and J by 4 bases; unmatched bases: 6. CDR3 size: 14 residues. Looked up from germline, CDR1 is MNHEY and CDR2 is SVGAGI. This chain's CDR3 is CASSPGTGKYEQYF. The CDR3 region has the DNA TGTGCCAGCAGTCCCGGGACAGGGAAATACGAGCAGTACTTC.

CDR3 sequence (DNA): TGTGCCAGCAGTTCCACCAGGGTGAACACCGGGGAGCTGTTTTTT. Translation gives CASSSTRVNTGELFF. The chain combines TRBV6-1 with TRBJ2-2, with D perhaps matching TRBD1 (5 bases). V dropped 5 bases and J dropped 1 base, with 11 bases sitting between them. This CDR3 is 15 amino acids long. Germline loops: CDR1 MNHNS, CDR2 SASEGT.

The chain links TRBV7-3 to TRBJ1-6; 7 bases align to TRBD1. Germline V gene data show CDR1 as SGHTA and CDR2 as FQGTGA. V lost 5 bases and J lost 8; bases outside the gene matches: 9. The CDR3 spans 15 residues. CDR3 residues: CASSEEGQPHSPLHF. The CDR3, as DNA: TGTGCCAGCAGCGAAGAGGGACAGCCCCATTCACCCCTCCACTTT.

The chain couples TRBV6-6 to TRBJ2-2, with D maybe TRBD1 (5 bases). Trimming shortened V by 2 bases and J by 4 bases, and 11 bases separated the two germline ends. CDR3 size: 15 residues. Germline CDR1 and CDR2: MNHNY and SVGAGI (reference sequence). The CDR3 region has the DNA TGTGCCAGCAGTTACGCCAGGGTGGTCACCGGGGAGCTGTTTTTT. Translating it yields CASSYARVVTGELFF.

As DNA, the CDR3 is TGTGCCAGTAGCCCGGCGGTCGGGGGCACAGATACGCAGTATTTT. Amino acid sequence: CASSPAVGGTDTQYF. The chain is built from TRBV19 and TRBJ2-3, with D possibly matching TRBD2 (5 bases). CDR1 LNHDA and CDR2 SQIVND come from the germline V gene (reference sequence). V gave up 6 bases and J gave up 1 base, with 14 bases separating them. The CDR3 contains 15 residues.

CDR3 residues: CASSNGGADTQYF. DNA for the CDR3: TGTGCCAGTAGCAACGGAGGGGCAGATACGCAGTATTTT. The chain employs TRBV19 and TRBJ2-3, with a possible D match to TRBD2 (6 bases). This CDR3 contains 13 residues. V was clipped by 6 bases and J by 4 bases, with 11 bases between them. Germline V gene lookup returns CDR1 LNHDA and CDR2 SQIVND (reference sequence).

The chain joins TRBV11-2 to TRBJ2-5; 8 bases match TRBD2. Germline loops: CDR1 SGHAT, CDR2 FQNNGV. The CDR3 extends over 17 amino acids. The ends lost 2 bases at V and 5 bases at J; junction bases unmatched: 13. The CDR3 sequence: CASSLMWAGGTEETQYF. DNA for the CDR3: TGTGCCAGCAGCTTAATGTGGGCGGGAGGCACAGAGGAGACCCAGTACTTC.

Within the sample, this clone is large (0.1 to 1%). The gene calls are TRBV30 and TRBJ1-1, with TRBD1 as a possible D gene (5 bases). Trimming removed 4 bases at V and 7 bases at J, with 16 bases between. Per the germline V gene, CDR1 is GTSNPN and CDR2 is SVGIG (reference sequence). There are 13 residues in the CDR3. The CDR3 nucleotides are TGTGCCTGGACCCATGTTCGAGGGGATGAAGCTTTCTTT. Its protein product is CAWTHVRGDEAFF.

This clone was picked up a small number of times. The chain combines TRBV2 with TRBJ1-2; 11 bases map to TRBD1. Germline values: CDR1 SNHLY, CDR2 FYNNEI. The trim removed 5 bases at V and 8 bases at J, leaving 10 bases unmatched. The CDR3 is 15 residues long. The CDR3 region is CASSRKGTGGKGYTF. The CDR3 bases are TGTGCCAGCAGTCGAAAAGGGACAGGGGGTAAAGGCTACACCTTC.

This clone was seen once. The V call is TRBV5-1, the J call TRBJ2-1, with 10 bases aligning to TRBD2. This CDR3 is 17 amino acids long. J gave up 3 bases and V 2 bases, and 8 bases lay outside the gene matches. Germline V gene data show CDR1 as SGHRS and CDR2 as YFSETQ. CDR3 coding DNA: TGCGCCAGCAGCTTCTTCGCTAGCGGGAGAAGCTACAATGAGCAGTTCTTC. Its protein is CASSFFASGRSYNEQFF.

This clone was detected once. The chain combines TRBV5-6 with TRBJ2-1; D gene uncertain. This CDR3 is built from 11 residues. The V gene lost 3 bases and the J gene lost 9 bases, with 7 bases spanning the gap. The germline gives CDR1 SGHDT, CDR2 YYEEEE. The CDR3 region is CASSYMGEQFF. The CDR3 DNA sequence: TGTGCCAGCAGCTACATGGGTGAGCAGTTCTTC.